Reported below is one T cell receptor beta chain. Profiled with immunoSEQ multiplex PCR; TCRdb holds only in-frame clones, not every one. This sample carries more than 95,000 clones, 85% to 90% of them seen once, and the ten largest clones take less than 6.5%. The data were obtained in a study of blood T cell repertoires in COVID-19. The CDR3 totals 13 residues. The germline gives CDR1 MNHEY, CDR2 SVGAGI. The junction had 7 bases not matched to a gene; V was cut back by 8 bases and J by 6 bases. V is TRBV6-5 and J is TRBJ1-5; 7 bases align to TRBD1. Sequenced material: peripheral blood. The sequence was obtained from a human donor in a cohort sampled during active COVID-19. The CDR3 sequence: CASGGQVGQPQHF. In nucleotides, the CDR3 is TGTGCCAGCGGAGGACAGGTTGGTCAGCCCCAGCATTTT.